This T cell receptor beta chain was profiled in a study of regulatory T cells in long-lasting Graves disease. V was clipped by 6 bases and J by 1 base, with 12 bases between them. CDR3 length equals 14 residues. Germline CDR1 LNHDA, CDR2 SQIVND (reference sequence). Combining iRepertoire HTBI primers with Arm-PCR of CDR3 regions, the authors built TCR beta libraries. TCRdb fed the multiplex PCR reads into MiXCR, producing one record per CDR3 protein. The sample carries around 400,000 distinct CDR3 sequences, over 12% recorded once. This clonotype was recorded many times. Specified time point: newly diagnosed GD, antithyroid drugs for less than 3 months. PBMC-derived RNA was used for the TCR library. In addition, the sample was reused for a study of T cells in Graves' hyperthyroidism and ophthalmopathy.

The source is a woman in her thirties or forties with Graves disease. This chain connects TRBV19 to TRBJ1-1; possibly TRBD1 for D (5 bases). Sequencing used peripheral blood mononuclear cells (PBMCs), obtained at new diagnosis, from a patient treated with antithyroid drugs. The chain's CDR3 is CASRVGPQNTEAFF. In DNA form, the CDR3 reads TGTGCCAGTAGAGTGGGGCCCCAGAACACTGAAGCTTTCTTT. The complete variable domain, with remaining parts taken from reference TRBV19 and TRBJ1-1, reads DGGITQSPKYLFRKEGQNVTLSCEQNLNHDAMYWYRQDPGQGLRLIYYSQIVNDFQKGDIAEGYSVSREKKESFPLTVTSAQKNPTAFYLCASRVGPQNTEAFFGQGTRLTVV.